Each of the 14 T cell receptor beta chains below was sequenced from the same sample in a study of metastatic and nonmetastatic thyroid tumors. TCRdb reassembled clones from the PCR reads with MiXCR. The sample carries 20,000 or so clones, about 30% recorded once. Each patient came to thyroid surgery without any prior treatment (of any kind). Material: tumor tissue. These receptors were taken from a female donor with papillary thyroid cancer or a benign thyroid nodule (not recorded which). Some clones in this sample may be carry-over from other donors' samples.

The chain is built from TRBV5-5 and TRBJ2-1, with 7 bases that match TRBD1. J was trimmed by 3 bases and V by 0 bases; bases with no gene match: 3. Germline CDR1 reads SGHKS; CDR2 reads YYEKEE (reference sequence). CDR3 size: 15 residues. Here the CDR3 DNA reads TGTGCCAGCAGCTTGGACAGGGGTAACTACAATGAGCAGTTCTTC. Its protein product is CASSLDRGNYNEQFF.

The rearrangement joins TRBV25-1 to TRBJ2-2; 9 bases are a match to TRBD2. This CDR3 has 20 amino acids. Germline loops: CDR1 MGHDK, CDR2 SYGVNS. Unmatched junction bases numbered 16, after V lost 4 bases and J lost 1 base. Here the CDR3 DNA reads TGTGCCAGCAGTGCGGGTACGGGGTGCGTAGCGGGAGTGAACACCGGGGAGCTGTTTTTT. Residues: CASSAGTGCVAGVNTGELFF.

The J gene is TRBJ1-2, the V gene TRBV4-1; D is possibly TRBD1 (6 bases). The CDR3 runs to 16 residues. The V end lost 0 bases, the J end lost 2 bases, and 13 bases lay between the germline ends. Germline values: CDR1 MGHRA, CDR2 YSYEKL. Here the CDR3 reads CASSQDWSGANYGYTF. CDR3 nucleotide sequence: TGCGCCAGCAGCCAAGATTGGTCAGGGGCCAACTATGGCTACACCTTC.

This clone was recorded many times. The J gene is TRBJ2-1, the V gene TRBV20-1, with D possibly matching TRBD2 (6 bases). Per the germline V gene, CDR1 is DFQATT and CDR2 is SNEGSKA (reference sequence). This CDR3 has 14 residues. Trimming removed 5 bases at V and 10 bases at J, with 21 bases between. CDR3 sequence (DNA): TGCAGTGCTCCGGAGGGGACTTGGAATAGGGAGCAGTTCTTC. Amino acids: CSAPEGTWNREQFF.

By sample share, this clone is medium-sized. The chain uses TRBV2 and TRBJ1-6; D is unresolved. The CDR3 totals 14 residues. Germline V gene lookup returns CDR1 SNHLY and CDR2 FYNNEI. Trimming took off 6 bases at V and 10 bases at J, with 16 bases between the two ends. CDR3 region: CASRSGHVKSPLHF. The CDR3 DNA reads TGTGCCAGCAGGAGCGGGCATGTTAAATCACCCCTCCACTTT. The full variable domain, with the rest looked up from reference TRBV2 and TRBJ1-6, is EPEVTQTPSHQVTQMGQEVILRCVPISNHLYFYWYRQILGQKVEFLVSFYNNEISEKSEIFDDQFSVERPDGSNFTLKIRSTKLEDSAMYFCASRSGHVKSPLHFGNGTRLTVT.

The rearrangement uses TRBV6-1 and TRBJ2-1; D gene unclear. Germline CDR1 MNHNS, CDR2 SASEGT. The CDR3 loop spans 12 amino acids. V was cut by 2 bases and J by 14 bases, with 13 bases left in between. This CDR3 reads CASSERTYHKFF. CDR3 bases: TGTGCCAGCAGTGAAAGGACGTACCACAAGTTCTTC.

This clone occurred a few times. One end of the junction does not line up with germline, which may come from a read error. This chain connects TRBV6-4 to TRBJ1-2; D is ambiguous. The germline V gene encodes CDR1 MRHNA and CDR2 SNTAGT. The CDR3 consists of 9 residues. CDR3 DNA: TGTGCCAGCAGTGAACCGGACCCATTC. This translates into CASSEPDPF.

This clone was observed at least ten times. This rearrangement joins TRBV20-1 to TRBJ2-1, with TRBD1 matching 10 bases. J was trimmed by 8 bases and V by 5 bases; bases with no gene match: 9. CDR3 length equals 14 residues. CDR1 is DFQATT and CDR2 is SNEGSKA in the germline V gene (reference sequence). In nucleotides, the CDR3 is TGCAGTGCTCCCGGGACAGGGGTTTTCGATGAGCAGTTCTTC. Its protein product is CSAPGTGVFDEQFF.

This rearrangement joins TRBV18 to TRBJ1-1, with no clear D. The CDR3 consists of 15 residues. Per the germline V gene, CDR1 is KGHSH and CDR2 is LQKENI. V was cut by 6 bases and J by 1 base, with 15 bases left in between. The CDR3 region is CASSPRKLENTEAFF. The CDR3 DNA follows: TGTGCCAGCTCGCCGAGGAAATTGGAGAACACTGAAGCTTTCTTT.

On this clone itself: The junction and the germline gene differ at one end; a read error may be behind it. The chain combines TRBV5-1 with TRBJ2-1; 7 bases match TRBD2. The CDR3 loop spans 14 amino acids. The germline gives CDR1 SGHRS, CDR2 YFSETQ. This CDR3 reads CASSLPVGLREQFF. DNA for the CDR3: TGCGCCAGCAGCTTACCGGTCGGGTTGCGGGAGCAGTTTTTC.

This clone was observed a few times. The chain is built from TRBV4-2 and TRBJ2-7; tentative D call: TRBD2 (6 bases). Germline CDR1 and CDR2: LGHNA and YNFKEQ. Trimming left V 0 bases short and J 3 bases short, with 9 bases between. This CDR3 is built from 14 residues. CDR3 residues: CASSQDGDFYEQYF. The CDR3 DNA reads TGTGCCAGCAGCCAAGACGGGGACTTCTACGAGCAGTACTTC.

In its sample, this clone was seen a few times. The rearrangement links TRBV27 to TRBJ1-4; D remains ambiguous. Germline V CDR1 and CDR2: MNHEY, SMNVEV (reference sequence). The CDR3 is 13 amino acids. Trimming shortened V by 5 bases and J by 7 bases, and 11 bases separated the two germline ends. CDR3: CASSPFDGEKLFF. The CDR3 DNA reads as TGTGCCAGCAGTCCCTTCGACGGTGAAAAACTGTTTTTT.

This clone was recorded at least ten times. The rearrangement links TRBV11-1 to TRBJ2-1; D is undetermined. V shed 2 bases and J shed 9 bases, with 5 bases lying between them. From germline, CDR1 is SGHAT and CDR2 FQDESV (reference sequence). The CDR3 runs to 11 residues. CDR3 sequence (DNA): TGTGCCAGCAGCTTAAAAAGTGAGCAGTTCTTC. Its translation: CASSLKSEQFF.

CDR3 amino acids: CASSIRQDYYGYTF. In DNA, the CDR3 is TGTGCCAGTAGTATTCGTCAGGATTACTATGGCTACACCTTC. The chain carries TRBV19 and TRBJ1-2; no clear D. Germline assignment: CDR1 LNHDA and CDR2 SQIVND (reference sequence). The CDR3 is made up of 14 amino acids. Trimming took off 3 bases at V and 3 bases at J, with 11 bases between the two ends.